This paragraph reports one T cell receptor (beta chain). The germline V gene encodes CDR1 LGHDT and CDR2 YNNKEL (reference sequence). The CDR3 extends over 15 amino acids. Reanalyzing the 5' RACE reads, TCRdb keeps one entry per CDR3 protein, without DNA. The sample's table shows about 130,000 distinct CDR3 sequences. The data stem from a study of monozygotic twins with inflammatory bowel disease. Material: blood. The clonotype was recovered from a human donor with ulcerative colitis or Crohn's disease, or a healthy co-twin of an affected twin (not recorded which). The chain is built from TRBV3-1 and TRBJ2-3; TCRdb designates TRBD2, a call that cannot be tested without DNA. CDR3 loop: CASSQDLTGGDTQYF.